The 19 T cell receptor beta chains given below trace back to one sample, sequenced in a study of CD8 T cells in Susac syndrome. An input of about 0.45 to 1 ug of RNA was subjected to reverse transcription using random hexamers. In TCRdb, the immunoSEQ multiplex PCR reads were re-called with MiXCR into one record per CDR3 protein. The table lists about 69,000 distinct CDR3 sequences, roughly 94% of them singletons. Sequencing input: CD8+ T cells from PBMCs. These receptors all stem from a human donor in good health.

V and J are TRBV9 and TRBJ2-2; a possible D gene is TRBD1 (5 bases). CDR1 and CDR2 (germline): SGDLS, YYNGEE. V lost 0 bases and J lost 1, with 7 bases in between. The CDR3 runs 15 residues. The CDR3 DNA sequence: TGTGCCAGCAGCGTAGATAGGGGGAACACCGGGGAGCTGTTTTTT. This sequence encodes CASSVDRGNTGELFF.

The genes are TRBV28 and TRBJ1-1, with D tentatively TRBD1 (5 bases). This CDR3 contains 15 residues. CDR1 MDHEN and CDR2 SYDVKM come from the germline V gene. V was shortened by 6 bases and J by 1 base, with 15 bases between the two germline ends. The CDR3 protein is CASSGIDSSNTEAFF. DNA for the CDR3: TGTGCCAGCAGCGGAATAGACAGTTCGAACACTGAAGCTTTCTTT. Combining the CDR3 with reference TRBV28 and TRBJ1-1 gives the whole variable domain DVKVTQSSRYLVKRTGEKVFLECVQDMDHENMFWYRQDPGLGLRLIYFSYDVKMKEKGDIPEGYSVSREKKERFSLILESASTNQTSMYLCASSGIDSSNTEAFFGQGTRLTVV.

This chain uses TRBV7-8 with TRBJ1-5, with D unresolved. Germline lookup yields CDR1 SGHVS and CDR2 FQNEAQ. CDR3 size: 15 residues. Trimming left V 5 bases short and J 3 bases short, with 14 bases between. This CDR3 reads CASSPGSGNNQPQHF. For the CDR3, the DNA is TGTGCCAGCAGCCCAGGCTCCGGGAACAATCAGCCCCAGCATTTT.

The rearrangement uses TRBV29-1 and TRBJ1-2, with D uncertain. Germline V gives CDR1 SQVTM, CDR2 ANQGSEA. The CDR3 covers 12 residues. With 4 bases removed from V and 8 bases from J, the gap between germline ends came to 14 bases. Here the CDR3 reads CSVATRRGGYTF. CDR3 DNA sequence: TGCAGCGTTGCGACTCGCAGAGGGGGCTACACCTTC.

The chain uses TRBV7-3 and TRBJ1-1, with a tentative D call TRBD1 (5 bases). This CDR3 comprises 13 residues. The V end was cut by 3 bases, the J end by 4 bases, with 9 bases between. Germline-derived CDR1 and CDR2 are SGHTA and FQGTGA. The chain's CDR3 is CASSLSGLTEAFF. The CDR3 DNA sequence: TGTGCCAGCAGCTTGTCAGGGCTCACTGAAGCTTTCTTT. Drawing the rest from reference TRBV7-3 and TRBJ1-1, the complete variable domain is GAGVSQTPSNKVTEKGKYVELRCDPISGHTALYWYRQSLGQGPEFLIYFQGTGAADDSGLPNDRFFAVRPEGSVSTLKIQRTERGDSAVYLCASSLSGLTEAFFGQGTRLTVV.

For the CDR3, the DNA is TGCGCATACAGGGCTCTAGGAAACTTCTCCTACGAGCAGTACGTC. It specifies CAYRALGNFSYEQYV. J is TRBJ2-7 and V is TRBV23-1; the D gene is possibly TRBD1 (6 bases). TRBV23-1 falls under the ORF class, with uncertain function. The CDR3 sequence is 15 residues long.

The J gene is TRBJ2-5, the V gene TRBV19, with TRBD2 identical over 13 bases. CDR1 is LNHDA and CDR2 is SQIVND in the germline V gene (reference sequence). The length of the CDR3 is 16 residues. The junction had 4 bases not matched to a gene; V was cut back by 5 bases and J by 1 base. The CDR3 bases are TGTGCCAGTAGTCGACGACTAGCGGGGGGCCAAGAGACCCAGTACTTC. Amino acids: CASSRRLAGGQETQYF.

CDR3 residues: CASRIPGQEQFF. In DNA form, the CDR3 reads TGTGCCAGCAGAATTCCGGGACAGGAGCAGTTCTTC. V gene TRBV6-5 combines with J gene TRBJ2-1, with 7 bases identical to TRBD1. This CDR3 spans 12 amino acids. V shed 6 bases, J shed 10 bases, and the junction held 6 bases outside the gene matches. CDR1 is MNHEY, CDR2 SVGAGI, per germline.

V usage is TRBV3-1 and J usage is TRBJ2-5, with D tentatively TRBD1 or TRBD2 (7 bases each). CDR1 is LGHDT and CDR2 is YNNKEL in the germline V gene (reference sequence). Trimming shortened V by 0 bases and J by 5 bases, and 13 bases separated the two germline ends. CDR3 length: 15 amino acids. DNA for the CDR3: TGTGCCAGCAGCCAAGAGTACAGGGGAGGGGAGACCCAGTACTTC. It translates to CASSQEYRGGETQYF.

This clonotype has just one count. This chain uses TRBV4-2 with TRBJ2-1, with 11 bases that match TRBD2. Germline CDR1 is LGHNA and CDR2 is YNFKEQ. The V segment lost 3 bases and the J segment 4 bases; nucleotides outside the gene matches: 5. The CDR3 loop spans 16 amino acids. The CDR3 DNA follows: TGTGCCAGCAGCCAGTCGACTAGCGGGGTATACAATGAGCAGTTCTTC. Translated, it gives CASSQSTSGVYNEQFF.

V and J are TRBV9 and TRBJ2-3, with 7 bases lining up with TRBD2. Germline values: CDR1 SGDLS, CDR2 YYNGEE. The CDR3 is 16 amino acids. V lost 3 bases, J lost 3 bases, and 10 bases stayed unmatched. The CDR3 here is CASSDHPWGGTDTQYF. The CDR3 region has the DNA TGTGCCAGCAGCGACCACCCGTGGGGGGGGACAGATACGCAGTATTTT.

CDR3: CASSDNEQFF. The DNA for the CDR3 is TGTGCCAGCAGTGACAATGAGCAGTTCTTC. This chain uses TRBV12-3 or TRBV12-4 with TRBJ2-1; D not resolved. V was clipped by 5 bases and J by 5 bases, with 1 base between them. The CDR3 runs to 10 residues.

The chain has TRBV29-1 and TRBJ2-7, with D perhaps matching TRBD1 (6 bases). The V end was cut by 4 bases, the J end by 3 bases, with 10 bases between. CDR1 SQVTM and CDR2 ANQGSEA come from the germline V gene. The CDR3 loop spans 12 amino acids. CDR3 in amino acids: CSVGPGDYEQYF. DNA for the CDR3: TGCAGCGTTGGTCCAGGGGACTACGAGCAGTACTTC.

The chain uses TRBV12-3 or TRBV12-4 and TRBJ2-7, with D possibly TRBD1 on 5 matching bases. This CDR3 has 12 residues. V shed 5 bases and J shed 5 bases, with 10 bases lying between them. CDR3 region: CASSPDSNEQYF. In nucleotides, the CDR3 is TGTGCCAGCAGTCCAGACAGCAACGAGCAGTACTTC.

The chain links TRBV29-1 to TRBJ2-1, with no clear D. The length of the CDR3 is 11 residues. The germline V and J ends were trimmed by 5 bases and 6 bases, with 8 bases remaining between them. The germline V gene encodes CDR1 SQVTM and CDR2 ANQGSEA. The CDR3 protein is CSVIWPNEQFF. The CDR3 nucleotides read TGCAGCGTTATCTGGCCCAATGAGCAGTTCTTC.

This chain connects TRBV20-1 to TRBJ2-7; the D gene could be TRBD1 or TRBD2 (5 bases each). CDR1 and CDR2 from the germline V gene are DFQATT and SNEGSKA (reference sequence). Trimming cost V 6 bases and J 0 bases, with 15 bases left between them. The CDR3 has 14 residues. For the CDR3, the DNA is TGCAGTGCGTGGGATGGGACCGACTCCTACGAGCAGTACTTC. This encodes CSAWDGTDSYEQYF.

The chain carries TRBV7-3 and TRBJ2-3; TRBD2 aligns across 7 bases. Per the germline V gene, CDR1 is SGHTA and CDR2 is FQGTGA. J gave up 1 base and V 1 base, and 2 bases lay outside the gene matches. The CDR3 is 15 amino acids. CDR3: CASSLIAGGTDTQYF. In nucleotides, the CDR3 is TGTGCCAGCAGCTTAATTGCGGGGGGCACAGATACGCAGTATTTT.

CDR3 region: CASRYRGPEQFF. The CDR3 nucleotides are TGTGCCAGCAGATACAGGGGCCCCGAGCAGTTCTTC. V and J are TRBV7-9 and TRBJ2-1; 7 bases align to TRBD1. Per germline, CDR1 SEHNR and CDR2 FQNEAQ (reference sequence). CDR3 length: 12 amino acids. V shed 6 bases and J 10 bases; nucleotides not matched to a gene: 6.

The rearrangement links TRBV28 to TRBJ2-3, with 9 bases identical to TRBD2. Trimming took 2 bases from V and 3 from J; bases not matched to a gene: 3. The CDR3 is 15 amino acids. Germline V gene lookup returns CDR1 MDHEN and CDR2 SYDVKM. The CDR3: CASSLRGLATDTQYF. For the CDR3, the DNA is TGTGCCAGCAGTTTACGGGGACTAGCAACAGATACGCAGTATTTT.